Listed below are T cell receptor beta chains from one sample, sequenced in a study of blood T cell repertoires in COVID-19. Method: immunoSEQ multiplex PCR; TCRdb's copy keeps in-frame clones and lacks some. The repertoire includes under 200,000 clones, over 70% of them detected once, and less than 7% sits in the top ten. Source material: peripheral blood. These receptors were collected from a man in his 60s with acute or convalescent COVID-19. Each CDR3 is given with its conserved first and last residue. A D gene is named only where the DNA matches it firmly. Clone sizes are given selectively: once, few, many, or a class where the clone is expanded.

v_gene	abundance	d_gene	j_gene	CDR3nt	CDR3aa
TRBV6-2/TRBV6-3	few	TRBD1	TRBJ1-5	TGTGCCAGCAGTTACTCGAGGACAGGGTATGATCAGCCCCAGCATTTT	CASSYSRTGYDQPQHF
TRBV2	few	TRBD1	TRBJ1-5	TGTGCCAGCAGCCCGGACAGGTACAATCAGCCCCAGCATTTT	CASSPDRYNQPQHF
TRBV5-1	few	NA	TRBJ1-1	TGCGCCAGCAGCTTGGACGGACTAGGGGAAGCTTTCTTT	CASSLDGLGEAFF
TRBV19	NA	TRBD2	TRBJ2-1	TGTGCCAGTACGGAGCTAGCGGGACCCGCTACCTACAATGAGCAGTTCTTC	CASTELAGPATYNEQFF
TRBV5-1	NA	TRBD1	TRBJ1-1	TGCGCCAGCAGCCACAGGGGTGGGAACACTGAAGCTTTCTTT	CASSHRGGNTEAFF
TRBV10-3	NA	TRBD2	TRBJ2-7	TGTGCCATCAGTGAGCTAGGACTAGCTCTGCACGAGCAGTACTTC	CAISELGLALHEQYF
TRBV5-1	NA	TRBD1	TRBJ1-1	TGCGCCAGCAGAGGACAGGGAAGGAACACTGAAGCTTTCTTT	CASRGQGRNTEAFF
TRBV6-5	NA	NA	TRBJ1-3	TGTGCCAGCAGTTACGCGGGGGAAGGCTCTGGAAACACCATATATTTT	CASSYAGEGSGNTIYF
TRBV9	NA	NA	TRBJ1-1	TGTGCCAGCAGCGCTAGTCCCAACACTGAAGCTTTCTTT	CASSASPNTEAFF
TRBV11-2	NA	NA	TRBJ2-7	TGTGCCAGCAGCTTTGGGACAAACTACGAGCAGTACTTC	CASSFGTNYEQYF
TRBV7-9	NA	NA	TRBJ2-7	TGTGCCAGCAGCCGACGACAGGCTGGCTCCTACGAGCAGTACTTC	CASSRRQAGSYEQYF
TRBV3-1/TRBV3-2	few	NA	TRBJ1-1	TGTGCCAGCAGCCGAGACAGTTTCACTGAAGCTTTCTTT	CASSRDSFTEAFF
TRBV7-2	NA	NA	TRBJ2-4	TGTGCCAGCAGCTTAGCTTTACAGAACATTCAGTACTTC	CASSLALQNIQYF
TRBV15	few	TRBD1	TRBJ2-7	TGTGCCACCGGGACAGGGGTCAAGGAGCAGTACTTC	CATGTGVKEQYF
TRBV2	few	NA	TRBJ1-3	TGTGCCAGCAACGATCGGACAGCTGGAAACACCATATATTTT	CASNDRTAGNTIYF
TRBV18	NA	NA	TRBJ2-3	TGTGCCAGCTCACCAACCCGGGCAGATACGCAGTATTTT	CASSPTRADTQYF
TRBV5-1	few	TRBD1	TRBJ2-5	TGCGCCAGCAGCTTAGGACAGGATGAGACCCAGTACTTC	CASSLGQDETQYF
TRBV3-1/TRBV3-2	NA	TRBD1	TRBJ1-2	TGTGCCAGCAGCCCATACAGGGGTGGCTACACCTTC	CASSPYRGGYTF
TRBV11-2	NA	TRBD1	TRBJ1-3	TGTGCCAGCAGCCCGGGACAGCCTGGAAACACCATATATTTT	CASSPGQPGNTIYF
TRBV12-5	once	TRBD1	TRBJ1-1	TGTGCTAGTGACCAGGACAGGGCCGATAGCACTGAAGCTTTCTTT	CASDQDRADSTEAFF
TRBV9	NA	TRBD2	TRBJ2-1	TGTGCCAGCAGCTTAAGCGGGGGCTACAATGAGCAGTTCTTC	CASSLSGGYNEQFF
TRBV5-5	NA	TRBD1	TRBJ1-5	TGTGCCAGCAGCTCCGGGGACAGGGACATTCAGCCCCAGCATTTT	CASSSGDRDIQPQHF
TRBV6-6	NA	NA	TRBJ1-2	TGTGCCAGCAGTTATCTGGGGGAGGGTATTCCGGGCTACACCTTC	CASSYLGEGIPGYTF
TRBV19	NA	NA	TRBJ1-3	TGTGCCAGTATAGGTGACAGCCTCTCTGGAAACACCATATATTTT	CASIGDSLSGNTIYF
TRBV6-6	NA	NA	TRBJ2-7	TGTGCCAGCAGTTATCAGCGCCAGGGGACCTACGAGCAGTACTTC	CASSYQRQGTYEQYF
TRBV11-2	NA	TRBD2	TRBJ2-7	TGTGCCAGCGGCTTATCCGCCGGGACTAGCGGGAGAAGGTTGAGGCAGTACTTC	CASGLSAGTSGRRLRQYF
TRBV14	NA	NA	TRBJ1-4	TGTGCCAGCAGCCAAGTTGGGGGGAGTCGGAAACTGTTTTTT	CASSQVGGSRKLFF
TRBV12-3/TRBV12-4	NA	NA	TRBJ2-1	TGTGCCAGCCCCGGGGGTGAGCAGTTCTTC	CASPGGEQFF
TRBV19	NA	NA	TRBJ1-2	TGTGCCAGTATTGGGGGGAACTATGGCTACACCTTC	CASIGGNYGYTF
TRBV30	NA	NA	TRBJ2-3	TGTGCCTGGAGAGCGGTCTCTAGCACAGATACGCAGTATTTT	CAWRAVSSTDTQYF
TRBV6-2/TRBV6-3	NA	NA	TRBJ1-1	TGTGCCAGCAGTTACATCGAGGGTCCTTCGAACACTGAAGCTTTCTTT	CASSYIEGPSNTEAFF
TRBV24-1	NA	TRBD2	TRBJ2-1	TGTGCCACCAGTGATTTGCTAGGACTAGCGGGCTCCTACAATGAGCAGTTCTTC	CATSDLLGLAGSYNEQFF
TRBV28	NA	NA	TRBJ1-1	TGTGCCAGCAGTTTAAGACAGATTGCTGAAGCTTTCTTT	CASSLRQIAEAFF
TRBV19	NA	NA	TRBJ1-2	TGTGCCAGCACGGAGCGGCGGGCCTATGGCTACACCTTC	CASTERRAYGYTF
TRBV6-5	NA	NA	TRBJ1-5	TGTGCCAGCCTCGGTGCCCCTAATCAGCCCCAGCATTTT	CASLGAPNQPQHF
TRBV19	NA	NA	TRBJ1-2	TGTGCCAGTAGTAGCCCGCAGGGGTTGATTGACGGCTACACCTTC	CASSSPQGLIDGYTF
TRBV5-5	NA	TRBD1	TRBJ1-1	TGTGCCAGCAGCTTGGACAGGGGGAACACTGAAGCTTTCTTT	CASSLDRGNTEAFF
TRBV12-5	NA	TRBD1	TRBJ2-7	TGTGCTAGTGCCTTGGCCCGACAGGGCGTCGAGCAGTACTTC	CASALARQGVEQYF
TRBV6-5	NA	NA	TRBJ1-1	TGTGCCAGCAGCGCAATAGTTTCAGGGGTAAAGGCTTTCTTT	CASSAIVSGVKAFF
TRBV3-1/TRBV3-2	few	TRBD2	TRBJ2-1	TGTGCCAGCAGCCACCAACGGGGGGGGGCCATGGACAATGAGCAGTTCTTC	CASSHQRGGAMDNEQFF
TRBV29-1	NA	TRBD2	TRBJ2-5	TGCAGCGTAACTAGCGGGGTAGAGACCCAGTACTTC	CSVTSGVETQYF